The rows below give T cell receptor beta chains drawn from one sample of a study of blood T cell repertoires in COVID-19. This table comes from immunoSEQ multiplex PCR, and its TCRdb copy is limited to in-frame clones, with some not included. The data hold 150,000 to 200,000 clones, with around 90% observed a single time. What was sequenced was peripheral blood. The receptors here all came from a young man with COVID-19, enrolled during active disease. CDR3s include the opening cysteine and the closing phenylalanine or tryptophan. D genes are given only for firm matches.

>NA|TRBV28|TRBJ1-2
CASSGEVGIYGYTF
>NA|TRBV2|TRBJ2-5
CASSEAQAAGIWETQYF
>NA|TRBV9|TRBJ2-2
CASTASGGELFF
>NA|TRBV27|TRBJ1-1
CASSYRARDTEAFF
>NA|TRBV4-3|TRBJ2-7
CASSQAPSARGSSYEQYF
>TRBD1|TRBV28|TRBJ1-6
CASSSGQGANNSPLHF
>TRBD2|TRBV19|TRBJ2-1
CASSIYRLADSYNEQFF
>NA|TRBV19|TRBJ2-4
CASSLGLALGLYF
>TRBD2|TRBV7-9|TRBJ2-3
CASSHGRATDTQYF
>NA|TRBV7-7|TRBJ2-1
CASSLSGSGGDEQFF
>NA|TRBV30|TRBJ1-1
CAWSPRGNTEAFF
>NA|TRBV14|TRBJ2-3
CASSRAGDTQYF
>NA|TRBV7-8|TRBJ2-7
CASRPPPGGEPYEQYF
>TRBD1|TRBV19|TRBJ2-2
CASSIGTGAGGELFF
>NA|TRBV27|TRBJ1-2
CASSLSRLNYGYTF
>NA|TRBV3-1/TRBV3-2|TRBJ2-3
CASSQGGQTTDTQYF
>NA|TRBV24-1|TRBJ2-4
CATTPTRRYF
>TRBD2|TRBV6-5|TRBJ2-7
CASRIAGAGEQYF
>TRBD1|TRBV7-2|TRBJ1-2
CASSVGQELGYTF
>NA|TRBV15|TRBJ2-7
CATSRGAPSYEQYF
>NA|TRBV6-5|TRBJ2-7
CASSYSLSRSEQYF
>NA|TRBV28|TRBJ2-2
CASSTTGTGELFF
>NA|TRBV13|TRBJ2-2
CASSFLNPIGVGPPGELFF
>NA|TRBV28|TRBJ2-1
CASSKRVLLWDEQFF
>NA|TRBV19|TRBJ2-3
CASGDRGGDTQYF
>NA|TRBV19|TRBJ2-7
CASSIGGGRAYEQYF
>TRBD1|TRBV30|TRBJ2-7
CAWSWGQNYEQYF
>NA|TRBV6-2/TRBV6-3|TRBJ2-4
CASSSEAAKNIQYF
>TRBD1|TRBV5-4|TRBJ1-3
CASSLDRAGNTIYF
>TRBD1|TRBV19|TRBJ2-1
CASSTGSYNEQFF
>NA|TRBV25-1|TRBJ2-2
CASSGQGGSTGELFF
>NA|TRBV28|TRBJ2-7
CASSFSRTTSPFDF
>NA|TRBV7-2|TRBJ1-3
CASSLFGSSGNTIYF
>TRBD2|TRBV18|TRBJ2-1
CASSPPSGSGNEQFF
>NA|TRBV25-1|TRBJ2-5
CASRRATETQYF
>TRBD1|TRBV6-2/TRBV6-3|TRBJ1-1
CASSKGQGLGNTEAFF
>TRBD2|TRBV7-9|TRBJ2-1
CASPTSGQYLYNEQFF